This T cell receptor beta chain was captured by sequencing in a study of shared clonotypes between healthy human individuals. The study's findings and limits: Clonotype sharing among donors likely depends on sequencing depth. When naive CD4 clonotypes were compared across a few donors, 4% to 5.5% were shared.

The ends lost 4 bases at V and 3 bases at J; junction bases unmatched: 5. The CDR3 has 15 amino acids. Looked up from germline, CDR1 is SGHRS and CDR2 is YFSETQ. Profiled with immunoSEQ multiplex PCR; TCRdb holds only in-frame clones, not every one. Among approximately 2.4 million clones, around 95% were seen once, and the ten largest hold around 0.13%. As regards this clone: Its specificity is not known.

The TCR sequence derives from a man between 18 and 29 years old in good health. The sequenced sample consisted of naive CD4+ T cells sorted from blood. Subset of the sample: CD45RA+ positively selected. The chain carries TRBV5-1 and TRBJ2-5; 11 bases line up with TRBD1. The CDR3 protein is CASSAPGQGEETQYF. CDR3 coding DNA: TGCGCCAGCAGCGCACCGGGACAGGGGGAAGAGACCCAGTACTTC.